These T cell receptor beta chains were read from a single sample in a study of cytomegalovirus exposure and HLA in healthy donors. Assay used: immunoSEQ multiplex PCR; TCRdb lists only in-frame clones, some missing. The top ten hold 0.75% to 0.95% of the sample, which has 130,000 or so clones, around 77% seen once. Sequencing used PBMCs. The source of these receptors is a woman aged 60-75 years in good health and CMV-seronegative. CDR3s include the opening cysteine and the closing phenylalanine or tryptophan. A D gene is named only where the DNA matches it firmly. For some rows the clone size is stated as once, few or many, or as a class when expanded; others skip it.

cdr3_length	j_call	d_call	clone_size	v_call	cdr3_nt	cdr3_aa
14	TRBJ1-2	TRBD1	-	TRBV19	TGTGCCAGTACAATAACAGGGGTAGACTATGGCTACACCTTC	CASTITGVDYGYTF
13	TRBJ2-5	TRBD1	-	TRBV6-5	TGTGCCAGCAGTTACGACAGGGTAGAGACCCAGTACTTC	CASSYDRVETQYF
15	TRBJ1-5	TRBD1	-	TRBV19	TGTGCCAGTAGTTCGGGACAGGGAATTGGTCAGCCCCAGCATTTT	CASSSGQGIGQPQHF
13	TRBJ2-7	-	few	TRBV27	TGTGCCAGCAGGATGAGCAACTCCTACGAGCAGTACTTC	CASRMSNSYEQYF
16	TRBJ2-7	-	-	TRBV7-9	TGTGCCAGCAGCTTCGAAGGTTGGAGAGGAGGCGACGAGCAGTACTTC	CASSFEGWRGGDEQYF
15	TRBJ2-2	-	-	TRBV7-3	TGTGCCAGCAGCTTAACCGGGAGCGACACCGGGGAGCTGTTTTTT	CASSLTGSDTGELFF
16	TRBJ1-1	TRBD1	-	TRBV4-1	TGCGCCAGCAGCCAAGATCATAAGGGACAGGGCCCTGAAGCTTTCTTT	CASSQDHKGQGPEAFF
16	TRBJ1-5	-	few	TRBV21-1	TGTGCCAGCAGCAAAGCGGGAGACAGGAGCAATCAGCCCCAGCATTTT	CASSKAGDRSNQPQHF
15	TRBJ1-5	-	-	TRBV6-6	TGTGCCAGCAGCCCAGGGCCGGTTTTGGAACAGCCCCAGCATTTT	CASSPGPVLEQPQHF
16	TRBJ1-2	-	-	TRBV13	TGTGCCAGCAGCTTAGTTCGTAACCCGGGCGGGGATGGCTACACCTTC	CASSLVRNPGGDGYTF
17	TRBJ1-4	-	-	TRBV6-1	TGTGCCAGCAGTGAGGTTCCGCTCCTACTTGCTAATGAAAAACTGTTTTTT	CASSEVPLLLANEKLFF
17	TRBJ2-3	-	once	TRBV21-1	TGTGCCAGCAGCAAAAGGGCCCGACTAGCGCGCACAGATACGCAGTATTTT	CASSKRARLARTDTQYF
13	TRBJ1-2	-	-	TRBV30	TGTGCCTGGAGTGGGGGCTTTTCTTATGGCTACACCTTC	CAWSGGFSYGYTF
15	TRBJ1-6	-	-	TRBV7-2	TGTGCCAGCAGCTCCCGCGGGGCAGGGAAATCACCCCTCCACTTT	CASSSRGAGKSPLHF
14	TRBJ2-5	-	-	TRBV5-1	TGCGCCAGCAGCTTGACCGGACAGCAAGAGACCCAGTACTTC	CASSLTGQQETQYF
14	TRBJ2-1	-	once	TRBV15	TGTGCCACCAGCGGTCGGGGTTCCTACAATGAGCAGTTCTTC	CATSGRGSYNEQFF
15	TRBJ2-1	-	-	TRBV7-3	TGTGCCAGCAGCCCCCGCCCAGACTCCTACAATGAGCAGTTCTTC	CASSPRPDSYNEQFF
20	TRBJ2-2	TRBD1	few	TRBV27	TGTGCCAGCAGTTTACGGACAGGGGCGGTGACTAGCCGGTTCCCCGGGGAGCTGTTTTTT	CASSLRTGAVTSRFPGELFF
18	TRBJ2-6	TRBD2	-	TRBV18	TGTGCCAGCTCACCAGCGGGAGGGCGAAACTCTGGGGCCAACGTCCTGACTTTC	CASSPAGGRNSGANVLTF
15	TRBJ1-1	-	-	TRBV28	TGTGCCAGCAGTGTGACTCCTATCATGAACACTGAAGCTTTCTTT	CASSVTPIMNTEAFF
16	TRBJ2-7	TRBD1	-	TRBV7-3	TGTGCCAGCAGCTTAGGATTCCGGGACAGGGTAGCCGAGCAGTACTTC	CASSLGFRDRVAEQYF
11	TRBJ1-3	-	-	TRBV20-1	TGCAGTGCTCTCTCTGGAAACACCATATATTTT	CSALSGNTIYF
15	TRBJ1-4	TRBD1	-	TRBV5-1	TGCGCCAGCAGCTTGTTGCAGGGGGTAGGGGAAAAACTGTTTTTT	CASSLLQGVGEKLFF
15	TRBJ2-2	TRBD1	-	TRBV28	TGTGCCAGCAGTCGGGACAGGGGGCTAACCGGGGAGCTGTTTTTT	CASSRDRGLTGELFF
18	TRBJ1-1	TRBD1	-	TRBV28	TGTGCCAGCAGTTTCCCGCTACTAAACAGGGGGCGAGGTACTGAAGCTTTCTTT	CASSFPLLNRGRGTEAFF
18	TRBJ2-7	TRBD1	-	TRBV28	TGTGCCAGCAGTTACCCCCATTCGTATCGGGACAGGCTCTACGAGCAGTACTTC	CASSYPHSYRDRLYEQYF
14	TRBJ2-5	-	-	TRBV28	TGTGCCAGCAGCGAGGGGGGGGCTATTGAGACCCAGTACTTC	CASSEGGAIETQYF
13	TRBJ2-2	-	-	TRBV2	TGTGCCAGCCAGGGGTCGGGGACCGGGGAGCTGTTTTTT	CASQGSGTGELFF
13	TRBJ2-7	-	-	TRBV2	TGTGCCAGCAACGATGTGTTCTCCTACGAGCAGTACTTC	CASNDVFSYEQYF
15	TRBJ2-2	TRBD1	-	TRBV5-1	TGCGCCAGCAGCTCGGGACAGGGGAACACCGGGGAGCTGTTTTTT	CASSSGQGNTGELFF
14	TRBJ2-7	TRBD2	-	TRBV7-9	TGTGCCAGCAGCTACACTAGCGGCCCTTACGAGCAGTACTTC	CASSYTSGPYEQYF
14	TRBJ2-7	TRBD1	-	TRBV18	TGTGCCAGCTCAGCCGACAGGGGGCCCTTCGAGCAGTACTTC	CASSADRGPFEQYF
14	TRBJ1-1	-	-	TRBV7-9	TGTGCCAGCAGCCCGCGCAGGGGTTGGACTGAAGCTTTCTTT	CASSPRRGWTEAFF
13	TRBJ2-5	TRBD2	-	TRBV7-3	TGTGCCAGCAGCTTATCGGGGGGAGAGACCCAGTACTTC	CASSLSGGETQYF
12	TRBJ2-3	-	once	TRBV28	TGTGCCAGCAGTCCCCCCCGAGATACGCAGTATTTT	CASSPPRDTQYF
15	TRBJ2-2	TRBD1	once	TRBV6-1	TGTGCCAGCAGGGACAGGAGGCGAGGCACCGGGGAGCTGTTTTTT	CASRDRRRGTGELFF
17	TRBJ2-2	-	-	TRBV5-5	TGTGCCAGCAGCCTAAGTCTGCAGGCTCCGAACACCGGGGAGCTGTTTTTT	CASSLSLQAPNTGELFF
14	TRBJ1-6	TRBD1	-	TRBV11-1	TGTGCCAGCAGCACAGGGGGCTATAATTCACCCCTCCACTTT	CASSTGGYNSPLHF
22	TRBJ2-3	TRBD2	-	TRBV27	TGTGCCAGCAGTCCGAGGACACAGGGGGCACTAGCGGGAGGGTATGGCACAGATACGCAGTATTTT	CASSPRTQGALAGGYGTDTQYF
15	TRBJ2-7	TRBD1	-	TRBV28	TGTGCCAGCAGTTTACCAGGGGGCGATTCCTACGAGCAGTACTTC	CASSLPGGDSYEQYF
13	TRBJ1-2	-	-	TRBV27	TGTGCCAGCAGCCCAGGGGCGGCGTATGGCTACACCTTC	CASSPGAAYGYTF
15	TRBJ2-3	TRBD1	-	TRBV10-3	TGTGCCATCAGTGACCCACAGGGGCTCGCAGATACGCAGTATTTT	CAISDPQGLADTQYF
16	TRBJ1-5	-	few	TRBV6-6	TGTGCCAGCAGTTATGTACAGTCCTATAGCAATCAGCCCCAGCATTTT	CASSYVQSYSNQPQHF